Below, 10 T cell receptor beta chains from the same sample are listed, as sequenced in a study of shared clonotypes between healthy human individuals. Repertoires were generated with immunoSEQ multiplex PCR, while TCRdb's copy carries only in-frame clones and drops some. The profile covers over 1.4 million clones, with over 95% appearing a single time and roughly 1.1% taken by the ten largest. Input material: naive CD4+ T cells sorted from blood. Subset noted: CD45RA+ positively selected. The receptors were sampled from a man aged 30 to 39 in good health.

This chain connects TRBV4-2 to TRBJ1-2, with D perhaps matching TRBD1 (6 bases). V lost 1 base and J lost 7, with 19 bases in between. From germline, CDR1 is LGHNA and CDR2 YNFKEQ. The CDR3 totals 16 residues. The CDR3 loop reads CASSQGLGGLVGGYTF. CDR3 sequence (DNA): TGTGCCAGCAGCCAAGGATTGGGGGGCTTGGTGGGTGGCTACACCTTC.

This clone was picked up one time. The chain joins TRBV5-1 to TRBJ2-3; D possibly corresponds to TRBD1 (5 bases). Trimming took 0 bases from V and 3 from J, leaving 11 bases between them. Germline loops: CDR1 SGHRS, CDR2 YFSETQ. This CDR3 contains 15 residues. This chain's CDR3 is CASSLESQGTDTQYF. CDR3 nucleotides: TGCGCCAGCAGCTTGGAATCTCAGGGAACAGATACGCAGTATTTT.

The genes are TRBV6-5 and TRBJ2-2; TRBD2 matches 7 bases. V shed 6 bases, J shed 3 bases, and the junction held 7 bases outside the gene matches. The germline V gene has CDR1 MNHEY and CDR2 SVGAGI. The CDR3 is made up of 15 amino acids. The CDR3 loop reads CASRKTSRYTGELFF. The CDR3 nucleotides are TGTGCCAGCAGGAAGACTAGCCGGTACACCGGGGAGCTGTTTTTT.

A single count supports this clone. The CDR3 coding sequence is TGTGCCAGTAGTTTCAGGGGGAAGAACACTGAAGCTTTCTTT. Translation: CASSFRGKNTEAFF. The chain recombines TRBV19 with TRBJ1-1, with 7 bases aligning to TRBD1. The V segment lost 5 bases and the J segment 1 base; nucleotides outside the gene matches: 4. Per the germline V gene, CDR1 is LNHDA and CDR2 is SQIVND (reference sequence). The CDR3 covers 14 residues. The variable domain in full, with the rest retrieved from reference TRBV19 and TRBJ1-1, is DGGITQSPKYLFRKEGQNVTLSCEQNLNHDAMYWYRQDPGQGLRLIYYSQIVNDFQKGDIAEGYSVSREKKESFPLTVTSAQKNPTAFYLCASSFRGKNTEAFFGQGTRLTVV.

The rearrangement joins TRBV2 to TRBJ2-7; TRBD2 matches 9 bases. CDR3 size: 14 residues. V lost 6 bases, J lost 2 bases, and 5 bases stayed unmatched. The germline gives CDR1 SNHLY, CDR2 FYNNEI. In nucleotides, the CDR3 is TGTGCCAGCAGCAGGACTAGCGCGACCTACGAGCAGTACTTC. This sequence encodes CASSRTSATYEQYF.

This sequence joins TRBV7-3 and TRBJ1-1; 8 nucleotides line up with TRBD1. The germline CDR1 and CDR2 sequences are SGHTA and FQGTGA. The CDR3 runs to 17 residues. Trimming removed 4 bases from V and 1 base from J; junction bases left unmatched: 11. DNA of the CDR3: TGTGCCAGCAGCTCCTTCCGGGACAGGTCTTCGAACACTGAAGCTTTCTTT. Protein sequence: CASSSFRDRSSNTEAFF. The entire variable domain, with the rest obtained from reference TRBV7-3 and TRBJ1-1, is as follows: GAGVSQTPSNKVTEKGKYVELRCDPISGHTALYWYRQSLGQGPEFLIYFQGTGAADDSGLPNDRFFAVRPEGSVSTLKIQRTERGDSAVYLCASSSFRDRSSNTEAFFGQGTRLTVV.

CDR3 DNA: TGTGCCAGCAGAGGGCAGGGTGAAGCTTTCTTT. This encodes CASRGQGEAFF. The gene calls are TRBV28 and TRBJ1-1, with a possible D match to TRBD1 (5 bases). This CDR3 contains 11 residues. Germline V lookup: CDR1 MDHEN, CDR2 SYDVKM. The V end lost 6 bases, the J end lost 7 bases, and 9 bases lay between the germline ends.

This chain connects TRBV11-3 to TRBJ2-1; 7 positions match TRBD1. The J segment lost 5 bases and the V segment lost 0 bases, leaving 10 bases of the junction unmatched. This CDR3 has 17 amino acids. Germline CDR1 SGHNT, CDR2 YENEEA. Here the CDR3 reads CASSLDKGRGRNNEQFF. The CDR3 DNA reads TGTGCCAGCAGCTTAGATAAAGGCAGGGGGAGAAACAATGAGCAGTTCTTC.

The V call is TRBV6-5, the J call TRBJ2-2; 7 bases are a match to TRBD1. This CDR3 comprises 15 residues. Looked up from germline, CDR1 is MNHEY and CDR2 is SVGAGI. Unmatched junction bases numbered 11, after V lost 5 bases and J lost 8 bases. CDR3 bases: TGTGCCAGCAGTACCCCCCGACAGGGCCCTGGGGAGCTGTTTTTT. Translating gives CASSTPRQGPGELFF.

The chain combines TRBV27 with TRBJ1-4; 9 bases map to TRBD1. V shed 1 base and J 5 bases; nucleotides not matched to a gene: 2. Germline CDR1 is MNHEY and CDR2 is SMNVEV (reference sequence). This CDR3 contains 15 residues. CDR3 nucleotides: TGTGCCAGCAGTTTATTGGGGACAGGGAATGAAAAACTGTTTTTT. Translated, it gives CASSLLGTGNEKLFF.